Listed below are T cell receptor beta chains from one sample, sequenced in a study of shared T cell receptors in the human thymus. Produced via immunoSEQ multiplex PCR; TCRdb's table is partial and in-frame only. The profile shows about 730,000 clones, roughly 85% of them singletons. These data were also filed under a second study, of human thymus T cells.

Sequenced input: thymocytes. The receptors were gathered from a girl under three years old with a congenital heart defect. The CDR3 runs from the conserved cysteine through the conserved F or W. Fields, in order: D gene, J gene, clone size, V gene, CDR3 DNA, CDR3 protein. D genes are given only for firm matches. Rows give clone size only sometimes, using once, few, many, or a class for an expanded clone.

TRBD1 | TRBJ1-2 | - | TRBV27 | TGTGCCAGCAGTGAGAGGGTCCACCGGCAACAGGGGGCTTATGGCTACACCTTC | CASSERVHRQQGAYGYTF
- | TRBJ2-1 | few | TRBV6-6 | TGTGCCAGTACTAGGGATGCCCGTAATGAGCAGTTCTTC | CASTRDARNEQFF
TRBD1 | TRBJ2-7 | - | TRBV15 | TGTGCCACCAGCAGAAATGACCCCTCCGGACAGGGAAGAAACGAGCAGTACTTC | CATSRNDPSGQGRNEQYF
- | TRBJ1-1 | - | TRBV4-1 | TGCGCCAGCAGCCAAGATCGCGGGGAGGTACCGGAGGAAGCTTTCTTT | CASSQDRGEVPEEAFF
- | TRBJ2-2 | - | TRBV5-1 | TGCGCCAGCAGCTTGGTCGGGTCTAGCAAGGATGTCGGGGAGCTGTTTTTT | CASSLVGSSKDVGELFF
TRBD2 | TRBJ2-7 | - | TRBV14 | TGTGCCAGCAGCCAAGTAGAGCTAGCGGGGGGGTCCTACGAGCAGTACTTC | CASSQVELAGGSYEQYF
- | TRBJ1-1 | - | TRBV12-5 | TGTGCTAGTGGTTCAGAGGTGTCGGATGCCCCCGGGAACACTGAAGCTTTCTTT | CASGSEVSDAPGNTEAFF
- | TRBJ1-2 | few | TRBV4-3 | TGCGCCAGCAGCCAAGAATGGGCAGGCCCGATCCACTATGGCTACACCTTC | CASSQEWAGPIHYGYTF
TRBD2 | TRBJ2-2 | - | TRBV7-8 | TGTGCCAGCAGCTCAACGACTAGCGGGGGGGCGGGCACCGGGGAGCTGTTTTTT | CASSSTTSGGAGTGELFF
- | TRBJ1-4 | once | TRBV6-1 | TGTGCCAGCAGTGAAGAAGCAGCGATTTGGGAAAAACTGTTTTTT | CASSEEAAIWEKLFF
TRBD2 | TRBJ2-1 | once | TRBV9 | TGTGCCAGCAGCGTTTACCTAGCGGGTCCGGATGAGCAGTTCTTC | CASSVYLAGPDEQFF
TRBD1 | TRBJ1-1 | - | TRBV5-4 | TGTGCCAGCAGCTTGGAGGCAGGGGGGCGGAACACTGAAGCTTTCTTT | CASSLEAGGRNTEAFF
- | TRBJ2-5 | - | TRBV10-2 | TGCGCCAGTTCAACATACGGTAGCGGATTCGGTGGGGAGACCCAGTACTTC | CASSTYGSGFGGETQYF
- | TRBJ1-1 | - | TRBV28 | TGTGCCAGCAGTTCAACCTCCAACCCGGACAGAGAAGCTTTCTTT | CASSSTSNPDREAFF